This entry lists 20 T cell receptor beta chains sequenced from one sample in a study of T cell repertoires in cytomegalovirus infection. TCRdb itself ran the reads through MiXCR, one entry per CDR3 protein. The sample lists some 700,000 distinct CDR3 sequences; about 40% were seen once. The sample taken for sequencing was PBMCs. Every receptor here comes from a human donor in good health (CMV status not recorded). Some clones in this sample may be carry-over from other donors' samples.

The chain employs TRBV29-1 and TRBJ1-1, with no clear D. The length of the CDR3 is 13 residues. Germline-derived CDR1 and CDR2 are SQVTM and ANQGSEA. V was shortened by 4 bases and J by 0 bases, with 9 bases between the two germline ends. The CDR3 nucleotides read TGCAGCGTTGCGTCTAGGGTGAACACTGAAGCTTTCTTT. It specifies CSVASRVNTEAFF.

This clonotype was seen more than once but under ten times. The J gene is TRBJ1-2, the V gene TRBV7-8; D might be TRBD1 (5 bases). The V gene lost 4 bases and the J gene lost 3 bases, with 15 bases spanning the gap. This CDR3 contains 15 residues. Germline values: CDR1 SGHVS, CDR2 FQNEAQ. The CDR3: CASSSRPKGYYGYTF. The CDR3 DNA follows: TGTGCCAGCAGCTCCAGACCCAAGGGGTACTATGGCTACACCTTC.

This clonotype was seen only a few times. The chain links TRBV28 to TRBJ1-1; possible D gene TRBD1, 5 bases. From germline, CDR1 is MDHEN and CDR2 SYDVKM. The CDR3 totals 13 residues. V shed 6 bases and J shed 11 bases, with 19 bases lying between them. CDR3 nucleotide sequence: TGTGCCAGCAGCCCGAAACCGGGACGACGGGCTTTCTTT. This translates into CASSPKPGRRAFF.

The chain carries TRBV20-1 and TRBJ2-1; TRBD1 or TRBD2 may be the D gene (7 bases each). Germline V CDR1 and CDR2: DFQATT, SNEGSKA (reference sequence). The CDR3 has 19 amino acids. The V end was cut by 3 bases, the J end by 7 bases, with 31 bases between. The DNA for the CDR3 is TGCAGTGCTAGGGGGGGGGGGATGCTCACAGGGGCCCAACTGAATGAGCAGTTCTTC. This gives the protein CSARGGGMLTGAQLNEQFF.

The rearrangement uses TRBV30 and TRBJ2-7; D is uncertain. Germline CDR1 and CDR2: GTSNPN and SVGIG (reference sequence). This CDR3 spans 12 amino acids. V was pared by 5 bases and J by 0 bases, with 8 bases between. The CDR3 DNA reads TGTGCCTGGGGCGACTTCTCCTACGAGCAGTACTTC. This sequence encodes CAWGDFSYEQYF.

V gene TRBV4-1 combines with J gene TRBJ2-3; 11 bases match TRBD2. The CDR3 contains 15 residues. In germline, CDR1 is MGHRA, CDR2 YSYEKL. J gave up 7 bases and V 3 bases, and 6 bases lay outside the gene matches. In DNA form, the CDR3 reads TGCGCCAGCAGCCAGGAAACTAGCGGGGGCTATACGCAGTATTTT. Translated: CASSQETSGGYTQYF.

The chain joins TRBV5-4 to TRBJ1-2, with 7 nucleotides matching TRBD1. CDR1 and CDR2 from the germline V gene are SGHNT and YYREEE (reference sequence). CDR3 size: 15 residues. Trimming removed 5 bases from V and 2 bases from J; junction bases left unmatched: 9. In DNA form, the CDR3 reads TGTGCCAGCAGGCAACAGACAGGGATCAACTATGGCTACACCTTC. This gives the protein CASRQQTGINYGYTF.

V usage is TRBV6-1 and J usage is TRBJ1-1; D not resolved. Trimming took 2 bases from V and 3 from J, leaving 7 bases between them. This CDR3 comprises 13 residues. The V gene's germline CDR1 is MNHNS and CDR2 SASEGT. CDR3 residues: CASSELKYTEAFF. In nucleotides, the CDR3 is TGTGCCAGCAGTGAACTCAAATACACTGAAGCTTTCTTT.

The chain carries TRBV6-1 and TRBJ2-4, with D possibly being TRBD2 (6 bases). The length of the CDR3 is 15 residues. Germline CDR1 is MNHNS and CDR2 is SASEGT. Between the trimmed V and J ends, which lost 0 bases and 4 bases, there was a span of 10 bases. The CDR3 DNA is TGTGCCAGCAGTGAAGCTGGAGGGCGGAAAAACATTCAGTACTTC. This translates into CASSEAGGRKNIQYF.

Comment on this clonotype: A single base separates this from a much larger clone, so it may be a read error. Likely a read error: the CDR3 ends without its conserved phenylalanine or tryptophan. This chain uses TRBV7-2 with TRBJ2-7; 7 positions agree with TRBD1. There are 15 residues in the CDR3. Germline assignment: CDR1 SGHTA and CDR2 FQGNSA. With V trimmed by 2 bases and J by 3 bases, 7 bases remained unmatched. In DNA form, the CDR3 reads TGTGCCAGCAGCTTAAGCACAGGGGAAGGCTACGAGCAGTACTTA. This gives the protein CASSLSTGEGYEQYL.

Only one count was recorded for this clonotype. The J gene is TRBJ1-1, the V gene TRBV27; TRBD1 is a possible D gene (6 bases). The CDR3 is made up of 12 amino acids. Trimming took 10 bases from V and 4 from J, leaving 13 bases between them. Germline CDR1 is MNHEY and CDR2 is SMNVEV (reference sequence). CDR3 residues: CATQGSPTEAFF. The DNA for the CDR3 is TGTGCCACCCAGGGGTCTCCCACTGAAGCTTTCTTT.

This clonotype has only a few counts. V gene TRBV29-1 combines with J gene TRBJ2-1; unclear D gene. V lost 2 bases and J 0 bases, leaving 8 bases between the germline ends. This CDR3 spans 14 amino acids. Germline lookup yields CDR1 SQVTM and CDR2 ANQGSEA. In DNA, the CDR3 is TGCAGCGTTGAAACCACAGACTCCTACAATGAGCAGTTCTTC. It is translated as CSVETTDSYNEQFF.

This chain joins TRBV15 and TRBJ2-3; D may match TRBD1 or TRBD2 (7 bases each). Trimming pared 5 bases from V and 0 bases from J, leaving 15 bases between. Germline CDR1 LNHNV, CDR2 YYDKDF (reference sequence). The CDR3 sequence is 16 residues long. For the CDR3, the DNA is TGTGCCACCAGCGGGGGGGACAGTCCTAGCACAGATACGCAGTATTTT. Its protein is CATSGGDSPSTDTQYF.

This clonotype showed up many times. The gene calls are TRBV28 and TRBJ1-1, with 9 bases identical to TRBD1. V was clipped by 1 base and J by 3 bases; unmatched bases: 0. The CDR3 has 14 residues. The germline V gene has CDR1 MDHEN and CDR2 SYDVKM. CDR3 region: CASSLYRGHTEAFF. Written as DNA, the CDR3 is TGTGCCAGCAGTTTATACAGGGGGCACACTGAAGCTTTCTTT.

This chain joins TRBV10-3 and TRBJ2-7; D unclear. V was cut by 4 bases and J by 1 base, with 11 bases left in between. The CDR3 covers 14 residues. The germline CDR1 and CDR2 sequences are ENHRY and SYGVKD. This chain's CDR3 is CAISGRTGSYEQYF. As DNA, the CDR3 is TGTGCCATCAGTGGTCGGACGGGTTCCTACGAGCAGTACTTC.

The sample holds a few counts of this clonotype. This chain joins TRBV19 and TRBJ2-5; 7 nucleotides align to TRBD2. The junction had 18 bases not matched to a gene; V was cut back by 7 bases and J by 1 base. CDR1 and CDR2 from the germline V gene are LNHDA and SQIVND (reference sequence). CDR3 length: 18 amino acids. The CDR3, as DNA: TGTGCCAGTACTGGCTACTCGGTAGCGGGCACCAGCCAAGAGACCCAGTACTTC. Residues: CASTGYSVAGTSQETQYF.

This clonotype was observed a few times. V is TRBV10-1 and J is TRBJ1-5; TRBD1 matches at 8 bases. Germline assignment: CDR1 WNHNN and CDR2 SYGVQD (reference sequence). The V segment lost 9 bases and the J segment 4 bases; nucleotides outside the gene matches: 8. The CDR3 is 14 amino acids. DNA of the CDR3: TGCGCCAGATGCCGGGACAGGTTAAATCAGCCCCAGCATTTT. It codes for CARCRDRLNQPQHF.

J is TRBJ1-2 and V is TRBV6-6; TRBD1 matches 11 bases. Germline lookup yields CDR1 MNHNY and CDR2 SVGAGI (reference sequence). With V trimmed by 6 bases and J by 5 bases, 11 bases remained unmatched. The CDR3 extends over 16 amino acids. The CDR3 reads CASRRDRGNGGYGYTF. CDR3 DNA sequence: TGTGCCAGCAGAAGGGACAGGGGGAATGGGGGTTATGGCTACACCTTC.

This clonotype showed up just a few times. This rearrangement joins TRBV9 to TRBJ2-1; perhaps TRBD1 as D (5 bases). The CDR3 runs to 16 residues. The V end lost 0 bases, the J end lost 3 bases, and 13 bases lay between the germline ends. Germline-derived CDR1 and CDR2 are SGDLS and YYNGEE. The CDR3 nucleotides read TGTGCCAGCAGCGTAGGGGGCGGTTCACTCTACAATGAGCAGTTCTTC. Residues: CASSVGGGSLYNEQFF.

This clonotype has only a few counts. This chain joins TRBV24-1 and TRBJ2-1, with D unclear. Per germline, CDR1 KGHDR and CDR2 SFDVKD. This CDR3 region has 15 residues. The germline V and J ends were trimmed by 0 bases and 5 bases, with 10 bases remaining between them. CDR3 in DNA: TGTGCCACCAGTGATTTGGAGCACTATCACAATGAGCAGTTCTTC. Translating it yields CATSDLEHYHNEQFF.